This T cell receptor (beta chain) was observed in a study of T cells expressing NK-cell markers. General study findings and limits: Expanded NKG2C+ T cell clones were not confirmed as HCMV-specific.

Details on this clonotype: Its matching antigen is unknown.

TCRdb re-called the 5' RACE reads, yielding one record per CDR3 amino acid sequence without DNA. The sample has about 260,000 distinct CDR3 sequences. The CDR3 length is 13 residues. Sequencing input: blood T cells: a sorted CD56 or NKG2C T cell subset, CD4+ or CD8+ T cells, or bulk PBMC T cells (not recorded which). This receptor was taken from a man aged 18 to 29 in good health. The rearrangement uses TRBV12-3 or TRBV12-4 and TRBJ2-1; the TRBD1 assignment by TCRdb is unverifiable without DNA. The CDR3: CASSVNTGLKQFF.